This T cell receptor beta chain was sequenced for a study of vaccination and CD4 T cells after COVID-19. Study-wide context: Overlapping spike peptides from SARS-CoV-2, HCoV-NL63, HCoV-OC43 and HCoV-229E served to stimulate the cells.

The treatment: roughly nine-day PBMC culture with coronavirus spike peptide pools or control peptides (ViraFEST assay). After expanding antigen-specific T cells with peptide pools, ViraFEST sequenced their TCRs. Peptide pools at about 11 ug/ml, together with 10 IU/ml IL-2, were added to cultures of some 2.2 million PBMCs per well. Half the medium was exchanged for fresh IL-2 medium on days 3 and 7. With regard to this clonotype: Its target is unknown.

Unmatched junction bases numbered 8, after V lost 4 bases and J lost 0 bases. The CDR3 is 17 residues long. Germline V gene sequence: CDR1 SGHRS, CDR2 YFSETQ. Sequencing of cultured CD4+ T cell DNA used the Oncomine TCR Beta short-read assay. TCRdb reanalysed the PCR reads using MiXCR and keeps one entry per CDR3 protein. The table shows about 14,000 distinct CDR3 sequences, with less than 50% occurring only once. This TCR came from a human donor who had recovered from COVID-19. Sequenced input: CD4+ T cells from blood, cultured in vitro. The J gene is TRBJ2-3, the V gene TRBV5-1, with TRBD2 identical over 10 bases. In DNA, the CDR3 is TGCGCCAGCAGCCCCTACCTTAGCGGGGGGAGCACAGATACGCAGTATTTT. This sequence encodes CASSPYLSGGSTDTQYF.